This T cell receptor beta chain was observed in a study of cytomegalovirus exposure and HLA in healthy donors (dated by TCRdb to 2015 to 2018). Looking at the study overall: An earlier analysis of around 600 of the donors reported about 250 Gb of sequence data and roughly 110 million unique TCR beta sequences from some 180 million T cells. An early release covering roughly 600 HLA-typed donors comprised about 320 gigabases of sequencing data and 85 million or so unique TCR sequences. Of the roughly 400 genotyped donors, 65% to 90% fell in the genetic ancestry cluster associated with self-reported Caucasian donors. The aim of the study was to test whether cataloging public T cell receptors could identify signatures of past pathogen exposure. The study profiled the T cell repertoires of hundreds of subjects by immunosequencing and related them to cytomegalovirus serostatus. In addition to the first cohort of several hundred subjects, a separate validation cohort of 130 or so different subjects was used. High-throughput TCR immunosequencing, statistical association of individual TCRs with disease status, and machine learning were combined to predict cytomegalovirus infection status. A later analysis re-examined previously published TCR beta repertoires from just over 650 donors and added high-resolution HLA genotyping to investigate patterns of TCR occurrence. Rather than using new phenotypic data, the later analysis identified candidate immune exposures from TCR beta sequences and from how often those sequences occurred across donors. In an earlier analysis of 587 of the donors, high-throughput TCR beta sequencing was used to judge whether each TCR beta V gene segment behaved as functional or pseudogenic. Donor age, sex, ethnicity and CMV serostatus were compiled together with the repertoire data. A later genetic analysis used genome-wide SNP genotypes for about 65% of the roughly 670 donors, treating that subset as a discovery cohort. All discovery cohort repertoires had been generated using a single sequencing platform. Class I and class II HLA loci were covered by the typing at four-digit resolution. Typing coverage varied by locus: roughly 620-640 donors for A, B, C, DRB1 and DQB1; about 520 for DQA1; over 600 for DPA1; around 450 for DPB1. Five DR-DQ haplotypes were handled as single units for association and clustering, since linkage in the cohort was strong. Among around 400 genotyped donors of the cohort, an average of around 220,000 unique TCR beta nucleotide sequences was sequenced per donor, of which approximately 18% were non-productive.

Regarding this clone: It has no known antigen specificity. No quality values exist for individual bases; no much larger clone is one base distant.

The cohort was made up of approximately 670 healthy bone marrow donors. At the time of sampling, all cohort members were nominally healthy, though unrecorded immune exposures were likely present. Of the 700 or so cohort members, around 300 had a positive CMV serostatus and 350 to 450 had a negative one, while no CMV serostatus was recorded for the donor. A peripheral blood sample was collected from each donor, and TCR beta sequencing was performed on peripheral blood mononuclear cells. The Qiagen DNeasy Blood Extraction Kit was used to extract genomic DNA from the blood cell samples. Preparation of the library involved the immunoSEQ multiplex PCR assay. A mixture of 60 forward primers for TCR Vbeta segments and 13 reverse primers for TCR Jbeta segments was used in the multiplex PCR. A multiplex PCR assay on genomic DNA amplified the CDR3 region of rearranged TCR beta genes. Amplified TCR beta libraries were sequenced as 87-base-pair reads on the Illumina HiSeq System. In the source study's methods: In a later analysis, tens of millions of unique TCR beta chains were counted across the 666 repertoires, and about 9.9 million of these chains were shared by at least two donors. A nearest-neighbor algorithm error-corrected the raw reads and collapsed the reads into unique sequences, merging closely related sequences to remove PCR and sequencing errors. V, D and J gene segments were assigned by aligning CDR3 sequences to IMGT reference sequences. For a sequence to be retained, at least a six-nucleotide match to both a V gene segment and a J gene segment was required. Rearrangements were classified as productive when the CDR3 lacked stop codons and remained in frame with V and J, and all other rearrangements were classified as non-productive. Following IMGT convention, CDR3 was defined as the stretch from the second conserved V-encoded cysteine up to the conserved J-encoded phenylalanine. Sequences without an unambiguous match to a single V gene segment were excluded from the earlier analysis of about 600 of the donors. An earlier analysis of several hundred of the donors called V segments functional above 56.7% productive rearrangements and segregating when the between-donor standard deviation exceeded 5%. A statistical classification framework was developed to diagnose cytomegalovirus status using the catalog of TCR beta chain sequences. In a later analysis, TCR nucleotide sequences were compared against IMGT/GENE-DB human TR gene sequences so that V and J genes could be assigned. The TCRdist pipeline was used in a later analysis to assign CDR3 sequences and most-parsimonious VDJ recombination scenarios. In a later analysis, each TCR beta chain was defined by its CDR3 amino acid sequence together with its V-gene family, and reads without a unique V-gene family were excluded. To address suspected cross-contamination and a sequencing artifact, a later analysis removed over 500 highly shared, low-generation-probability nucleotide sequences. For each public chain, a later analysis derived a clonal expansion index from normalized ranks of inferred template counts within each repertoire. A later analysis computed generation probabilities with a VDJ recombination model fitted to out-of-frame rearrangements, and checked the results against IGoR. A later analysis scored TCR-TCR, TCR-HLA and TCR-CMV co-occurrence with hypergeometric tests, applying a repertoire-size bias correction to TCR pairs. In a later analysis, false discovery rates were estimated by permuting HLA or CMV assignments 20 times. In a later analysis, co-occurring TCRs were grouped with DBSCAN, and TCRdist sequence similarity was added when clustering was performed within HLA-allele-positive subsets. For co-occurrence clustering, repertoires with fewer than 30,000 or more than 120,000 public chains were excluded, along with five or six repertoires with anomalous nucleotide sharing. The clones in this table, taken by TCRdb from immuneACCESS, are in-frame only. Not every clone is retained; where verified, under half of the shortfall comes from an unresolved V gene, and the cause of the rest is unknown. V and J calls and clone size are copied from that table; D and trimming were computed from the DNA. For this sample there are around 150,000 clones; roughly 75% appear just once. Less than 5% of the sample is taken by the ten largest.

At the junction V is shortened by 3 bases and J by 8 bases; bases outside the gene matches: 9. CDR1 LNHDA and CDR2 SQIVND are derived from the germline V gene (reference sequence). The CDR3 measures 15 amino acids from cysteine to phenylalanine. The read is trimmed to its CDR3 DNA, 45 bases read in frame from base 1. The full study reports these points: The classifier was reported to diagnose cytomegalovirus status with high specificity and sensitivity in both the original cohort and the validation cohort. According to a later analysis, most CMV-associated TCR beta chains appeared to be HLA-restricted, and the HLA associations seemed to be driven largely by CMV exposure. When HLA alleles, especially DR and DQ, strongly co-occurred, attributing TCR associations to individual alleles was difficult. A later analysis found that TCR association rates varied across HLA loci, with DRB1 alleles showing the most associated TCRs and HLA-C alleles the fewest. In an earlier analysis of fewer than 750 of the donors, most TCR beta V segments were observed in productive rearrangements about 90% or about 30% of the time, broadly matching IMGT annotations. A further reported finding was that TCR beta sequences accurately predicted the HLA-A and HLA-B alleles for most subjects in the first cohort. Most TCR sequences were observed very rarely across donors, whereas some public TCRs were present in many individuals. Some IMGT-functional V segments, including TRBV6-2 and TRBV6-3, could not be told apart with the 87-base-pair reads, so those segments were excluded. A later genetic analysis reported fewer N-insertions in productive TCRs among donors in an Asian-associated ancestry cluster than the approximately 700-donor mean. An association between a missense DCLRE1C variant and V-gene and J-gene trimming of TCR beta chains was found in a later genetic analysis and replicated in an independent cohort. The authors suggested that the approach could potentially be generalized to other disease states and immunological phenotypes. The cohort was sequenced for TCR beta chains only, and without alpha or paired-chain data the features that could be detected were limited. In a later analysis, HLA-associated TCR beta chains showed more clonal expansion and lower generation probabilities than non-associated chains that were equally common. For the cohort, immune exposure information was limited to CMV serostatus. The study gave a list of 150 to 200 TCR beta chains associated with cytomegalovirus. A cluster of highly shared sequence variants was judged likely to be a technical artifact of the sequencing pipeline. Specific HLA alleles were associated with roughly 16,000 TCR beta sequences at a false discovery rate of 0.05 in a later analysis. Correlated functional status among segregating V segments might reflect linkage disequilibrium, but an unknown experimental factor could not be ruled out. Because counts were too low, some 17 rarely observed V segments, including chromosome 9 orphons, were excluded from the earlier analysis of several hundred of the donors. In vitro tests confirmed that a few of the cytomegalovirus-associated TCR beta chains recognize cytomegalovirus antigens. Because HLA typing was missing for some donors at each locus, association tests included only the typed subset. Roughly uniform sequencing depth across donors was assumed in presence/absence analyses, although this assumption may not hold. In a later analysis, several top co-occurrence clusters were reported to appear linked to parvovirus B19, influenza, CMV and Epstein-Barr virus.

Recombination linked TRBV19 to TRBJ2-1, with 8 bases aligning to TRBD2. The source material was PBMCs. This clonotype originated in a man under 40 in good health. CDR3 sequence: CASSIGTSGGDEQFF. The DNA reads as follows: TGTGCCAGTAGTATCGGGACTAGTGGTGGCGATGAGCAGTTCTTC.